These 10 T cell receptor beta chains share one sample of origin, sequenced in a study of shared clonotypes between healthy human individuals. Method: immunoSEQ multiplex PCR; TCRdb's copy keeps in-frame clones and lacks some. The sample yields 450,000 to 500,000 clones, 65% to 85% seen once. The sequencing sample was made of PBMCs. Every receptor here comes from a woman aged 40 to 50 in good health. Some clones in this sample may be carry-over from other donors' samples.

As concerns this clone: A far larger clone is one nucleotide away, so this likely arose from a read error. The CDR3 ends on some other residue instead of the conserved phenylalanine or tryptophan, so this is likely a read error. The chain is built from TRBV29-1 and TRBJ2-7, with a possible D match to TRBD1 (5 bases). Per the germline V gene, CDR1 is SQVTM and CDR2 is ANQGSEA. V shed 2 bases and J shed 0 bases, with 14 bases lying between them. The CDR3 totals 15 residues. The CDR3 region has the DNA TGCAGCGTTGAAAGGGTAGGGGCCGCCTCCTACGAGCAGTACTTA. Amino acids: CSVERVGAASYEQYL.

The chain uses TRBV10-3 and TRBJ2-7; 7 positions agree with TRBD2. V lost 5 bases to trimming and J lost 5 bases; unmatched junction nucleotides: 6. The CDR3 covers 13 residues. CDR1 is ENHRY and CDR2 is SYGVKD in the germline V gene. The CDR3 bases are TGTGCCATCAGTCCCGGGACTATTAACGAGCAGTACTTC. Translated: CAISPGTINEQYF.

This clone has only one observation. The V and J genes are TRBV5-4 and TRBJ2-2; 9 positions match TRBD2. The germline CDR1 and CDR2 sequences are SGHNT and YYREEE (reference sequence). The trim removed 4 bases at V and 6 bases at J, leaving 13 bases unmatched. The CDR3 has 17 residues. CDR3 DNA: TGTGCCAGCAGCCCAGGGGCGGCGGGAGGGAGATCCGGGGAGCTGTTTTTT. Amino acids: CASSPGAAGGRSGELFF. Complete variable domain (other parts from reference TRBV5-4 and TRBJ2-2): ETGVTQSPTHLIKTRGQQVTLRCSSQSGHNTVSWYQQALGQGPQFIFQYYREEENGRGNFPPRFSGLQFPNYSSELNVNALELDDSALYLCASSPGAAGGRSGELFFGEGSRLTVL.

The chain has TRBV27 and TRBJ2-7, with TRBD2 matching over 9 bases. The V gene end was trimmed by 4 bases and the J gene end by 3 bases; junction bases not matched to a gene: 16. The V gene's germline CDR1 is MNHEY and CDR2 SMNVEV (reference sequence). This CDR3 region has 18 residues. CDR3: CASSSGLASSLTGYEQYF. The DNA for the CDR3 is TGTGCCAGCAGTTCCGGACTAGCGAGTTCCCTTACAGGCTACGAGCAGTACTTC.

This clone was seen more than once but under ten times. The chain links TRBV30 to TRBJ1-3, with TRBD1 matching over 7 bases. The germline CDR1 and CDR2 sequences are GTSNPN and SVGIG (reference sequence). The CDR3 is 14 residues long. The J segment lost 4 bases and the V segment lost 5 bases, leaving 8 bases of the junction unmatched. CDR3 region: CAWGKGARGNTIYF. CDR3 in DNA: TGTGCCTGGGGGAAGGGGGCGCGGGGAAACACCATATATTTT.

Worth noting for this clone: It is likely a read error: a sequence one base away is far more abundant. The J gene is TRBJ2-7, the V gene TRBV6-5; 13 bases are a match to TRBD2. The length of the CDR3 is 15 residues. Germline V gene data show CDR1 as MNHEY and CDR2 as SVGAGI. V dropped 8 bases and J dropped 5; count of bases not matched to a gene: 9. The CDR3 DNA sequence: TGTGCCAGCGGTCCTGGACTAGCGGGAGTTCACGAGCAGTACTTC. It encodes CASGPGLAGVHEQYF.

This clone was recorded once. A far larger clone is one nucleotide away, so this likely arose from a read error. The chain recombines TRBV11-3 with TRBJ1-1; TRBD1 aligns across 7 bases. Germline V CDR1 and CDR2: SGHNT, YENEEA. The CDR3 length is 14 residues. The junction had 5 bases not matched to a gene; V was cut back by 5 bases and J by 2 bases. The chain's CDR3 is CASSAGTANTEAFF. The DNA of the CDR3 is TGTGCCAGCAGCGCTGGGACAGCTAACACTGAAGCTTTCTTT. Full variable domain (rest looked up from reference TRBV11-3 and TRBJ1-1): EAGVVQSPRYKIIEKKQPVAFWCNPISGHNTLYWYLQNLGQGPELLIRYENEEAVDDSQLPKDRFSAERLKGVDSTLKIQPAELGDSAVYLCASSAGTANTEAFFGQGTRLTVV.

V gene TRBV7-9 combines with J gene TRBJ2-3; D unclear. Germline CDR1 SEHNR, CDR2 FQNEAQ (reference sequence). The CDR3 runs 14 residues. Trimming removed 2 bases at V and 6 bases at J, with 12 bases between. DNA for the CDR3: TGTGCCAGCAGCTTACATTGGTCCCCCGATACGCAGTATTTT. It encodes CASSLHWSPDTQYF.

The V gene is TRBV5-1, the J gene TRBJ2-7, with D perhaps matching TRBD1 or TRBD2 (5 bases each). Trimming removed 0 bases from V and 3 bases from J, with 13 bases in between. Germline CDR1 reads SGHRS; CDR2 reads YFSETQ. The CDR3 is made up of 15 amino acids. The CDR3 bases are TGCGCCAGCAGCTTGGTCCCCGGGACGGACTACGAGCAGTACTTC. The encoded protein is CASSLVPGTDYEQYF.

In this sample, this clone turned up once. A far larger clone is one nucleotide away, so this likely arose from a read error. The V and J genes are TRBV6-1 and TRBJ1-2; D is possibly TRBD1 (6 bases). V lost 4 bases and J lost 4, with 16 bases in between. The CDR3 spans 15 residues. Germline values: CDR1 MNHNS, CDR2 SASEGT. For the CDR3, the DNA is TGTGCCAGCAGTGGAGGAGGACAGTCTTCCTATGGCTACACCTTC. This gives the protein CASSGGGQSSYGYTF.